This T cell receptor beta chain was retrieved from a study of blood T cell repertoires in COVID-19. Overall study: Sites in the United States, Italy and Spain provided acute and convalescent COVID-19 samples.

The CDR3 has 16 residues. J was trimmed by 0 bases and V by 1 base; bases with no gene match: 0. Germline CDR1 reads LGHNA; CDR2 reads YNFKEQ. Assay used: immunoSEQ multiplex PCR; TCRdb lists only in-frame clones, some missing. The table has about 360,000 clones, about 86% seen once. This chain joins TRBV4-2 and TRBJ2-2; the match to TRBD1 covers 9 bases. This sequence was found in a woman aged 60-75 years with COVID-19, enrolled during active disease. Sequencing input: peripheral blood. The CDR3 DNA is TGTGCCAGCAGCCAAGGGACAGGGGCGAACACCGGGGAGCTGTTTTTT. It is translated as CASSQGTGANTGELFF.